A few counts support the clone carrying this T cell receptor beta chain. What it recognizes is unknown. Every isolated RNA sample was fully reverse transcribed, so sequencing captured expressed TCRB transcripts. Sequenced by immunoSEQ multiplex PCR; TCRdb stores in-frame clones only, minus some. The sample lists approximately 90,000 clones, 25% to 35% seen once, with over 0.4% in the top ten. This sample was taken from a study of beta chain features in type 1 diabetes. About the study: Across the samples, some 98,000,000 sorted cells were examined in total.

Study results and caveats: Among type 1 diabetes patients, VDJ junctions had fewer insertions and more deletions. Any PCR bias toward short templates would affect both groups alike.

Germline V gene sequence: CDR1 SEHNR, CDR2 FQNEAQ (reference sequence). This CDR3 spans 17 amino acids. The V segment lost 4 bases and the J segment 1 base; nucleotides outside the gene matches: 7. This rearrangement joins TRBV7-9 to TRBJ1-5; 10 bases line up with TRBD1. Sequenced: stem cell memory CD4+ T cells from blood. The clonotype originates from a woman aged 18-35 years in good health. This CDR3 is CASSSGTGVWSNQPQHF. Written as DNA, the CDR3 is TGTGCCAGCAGCTCCGGGACAGGGGTTTGGAGCAATCAGCCCCAGCATTTT.